Below, 17 T cell receptor beta chains from the same sample are listed, as sequenced in a study of long-term antiretroviral therapy in people with HIV. It was version v3.0 of the immunoSEQ assay that was run at survey level. Sequencing used immunoSEQ multiplex PCR; TCRdb keeps in-frame clones, though not all of them. The sample shows about 26,000 clones, roughly 86% of them seen only once. This specimen was unsorted PBMCs, taken about 2.6 years after starting antiretroviral therapy. These receptors were obtained from a man in his forties or fifties with HIV.

The V and J genes are TRBV5-1 and TRBJ2-5; D call uncertain. This CDR3 is 15 amino acids long. Germline loops: CDR1 SGHRS, CDR2 YFSETQ. V lost 2 bases, J lost 1 base, and 12 bases lay in between. CDR3 amino acids: CASSFGKGLQETQYF. CDR3 bases: TGCGCCAGCAGCTTTGGAAAGGGCCTCCAAGAGACCCAGTACTTC.

The chain employs TRBV5-5 and TRBJ1-4; D possibly corresponds to TRBD1 (6 bases). Germline loops: CDR1 SGHKS, CDR2 YYEKEE (reference sequence). V dropped 4 bases and J dropped 1 base, with 17 bases sitting between them. The CDR3 spans 17 residues. The CDR3 region is CASSGNQGRVTNEKLFF. CDR3 nucleotide sequence: TGTGCCAGCAGCGGAAACCAGGGGCGCGTAACTAATGAAAAACTGTTTTTT.

The rearrangement joins TRBV6-1 to TRBJ1-2; D gene unclear. Germline-derived CDR1 and CDR2 are MNHNS and SASEGT. CDR3 length equals 15 residues. Trimming cost V 0 bases and J 0 bases, with 8 bases left between them. CDR3 DNA: TGTGCCAGCAGTGAAGCTAGCGGAGCTAACTATGGCTACACCTTC. Its translation is CASSEASGANYGYTF.

V and J are TRBV5-4 and TRBJ1-6; D not certain. CDR1 and CDR2 from the germline V gene are SGHNT and YYREEE (reference sequence). Trimming left V 4 bases short and J 7 bases short, with 21 bases between. The CDR3 sequence is 17 residues long. The CDR3 region is CASSPSPERERNSPLHF. The CDR3 DNA follows: TGTGCCAGCAGCCCCTCCCCGGAGAGGGAGAGAAATTCACCCCTCCACTTT.

The J gene is TRBJ1-1, the V gene TRBV18; D call uncertain. The germline gives CDR1 KGHSH, CDR2 LQKENI. The CDR3 is 15 amino acids. V lost 0 bases and J lost 3, with 11 bases in between. The CDR3 nucleotides read TGTGCCAGCTCACCACCGATGTCCGGTCACACTGAAGCTTTCTTT. Translating it yields CASSPPMSGHTEAFF. The whole variable domain, remainder taken from reference TRBV18 and TRBJ1-1, is NAGVMQNPRHLVRRRGQEARLRCSPMKGHSHVYWYRQLPEEGLKFMVYLQKENIIDESGMPKERFSAEFPKEGPSILRIQQVVRGDSAAYFCASSPPMSGHTEAFFGQGTRLTVV.

CDR3 nucleotide sequence: TGTGCCTGGAGTCGGGGTCTCAATTCACCCCTCCACTTT. Translating it yields CAWSRGLNSPLHF. This chain uses TRBV30 with TRBJ1-6; D unresolved. Trimming stripped 2 bases from V and 7 bases from J, with 9 bases between. There are 13 residues in the CDR3. Germline values: CDR1 GTSNPN, CDR2 SVGIG (reference sequence).

This chain connects TRBV2 to TRBJ1-1, with a weak D call TRBD1 (5 bases). CDR1 is SNHLY, CDR2 FYNNEI, per germline. The CDR3 consists of 14 residues. Trimming shortened V by 6 bases and J by 1 base, and 12 bases separated the two germline ends. DNA of the CDR3: TGTGCCAGCAGACTGACAGTACAGAACACTGAAGCTTTCTTT. Its protein is CASRLTVQNTEAFF.

This chain connects TRBV6-9 to TRBJ1-1; D gene unclear. The CDR3 consists of 13 residues. V lost 6 bases to trimming and J lost 1 base, with 9 bases between them. The germline CDR1 and CDR2 sequences are MNHGY and SVAAGI. CDR3 residues: CASRLSGNTEAFF. The DNA of the CDR3 is TGTGCCAGCAGGCTATCGGGGAACACTGAAGCTTTCTTT.

This CDR3 reads CASSLDRSGLGETQYF. The CDR3 bases are TGTGCCAGCAGCTTAGATCGCTCCGGACTTGGGGAGACCCAGTACTTC. This chain links TRBV7-9 with TRBJ2-5; a possible D gene is TRBD2 (5 bases). Per germline, CDR1 SEHNR and CDR2 FQNEAQ (reference sequence). The CDR3 loop spans 16 amino acids. Trimming left V 1 base short and J 5 bases short, with 17 bases between.

The V gene is TRBV4-3, the J gene TRBJ1-2; D possibly corresponds to TRBD1 (5 bases). This CDR3 region has 16 residues. V shed 1 base and J shed 0 bases, with 12 bases lying between them. Germline V lookup: CDR1 LGHNA, CDR2 YSLEER. This CDR3 reads CASSQGAGGSNYGYTF. The CDR3 DNA sequence: TGCGCCAGCAGCCAAGGGGCCGGGGGTTCTAACTATGGCTACACCTTC.

The V gene is TRBV27, the J gene TRBJ2-7, with no clear D. This CDR3 contains 15 residues. Between the trimmed V and J ends, which lost 2 bases and 2 bases, there was a span of 13 bases. Germline loops: CDR1 MNHEY, CDR2 SMNVEV (reference sequence). The CDR3 DNA is TGTGCCAGCAGTTTAGCGGCCTACGGTCCCTACGAGCAGTACTTC. Its translation is CASSLAAYGPYEQYF.

This clone was observed a single time. This chain links TRBV7-2 with TRBJ1-2, with 8 positions matching TRBD1. With V trimmed by 3 bases and J by 7 bases, 7 bases remained unmatched. CDR1 is SGHTA and CDR2 is FQGNSA in the germline V gene. This CDR3 has 14 residues. The CDR3, as DNA: TGTGCCAGCAGCTTTCCCCAGGGGGCGCGTGGCTACACCTTC. As protein: CASSFPQGARGYTF.

CDR3 residues: CASSPRAYEQYF. CDR3 DNA sequence: TGTGCCAGCAGCCCAAGAGCCTACGAGCAGTACTTC. The rearrangement joins TRBV7-2 to TRBJ2-7; no firm D call. There are 12 residues in the CDR3. V lost 5 bases and J 2 bases, leaving 7 bases between the germline ends. CDR1 is SGHTA, CDR2 FQGNSA, per germline.

This clone appeared once. The genes are TRBV7-9 and TRBJ1-3; perhaps TRBD1 as D (5 bases). This CDR3 spans 18 amino acids. Germline V gene sequence: CDR1 SEHNR, CDR2 FQNEAQ (reference sequence). V was trimmed by 5 bases and J by 0 bases, leaving 20 bases between them. The CDR3 loop is CASSNLMRDWDSGNTIYF. The CDR3 coding sequence is TGTGCCAGCAGCAACCTTATGCGGGACTGGGACTCTGGAAACACCATATATTTT.

The genes are TRBV5-1 and TRBJ2-2; D is unresolved. CDR1 SGHRS and CDR2 YFSETQ come from the germline V gene. This CDR3 has 15 residues. The V gene lost 0 bases and the J gene lost 3 bases, with 9 bases spanning the gap. The DNA for the CDR3 is TGCGCCAGCAGCTTGGTTGGGTATGACACCGGGGAGCTGTTTTTT. Translated, it gives CASSLVGYDTGELFF.

The genes are TRBV7-9 and TRBJ1-2, with D possibly TRBD1 on 6 matching bases. V gave up 4 bases and J gave up 10 bases, with 13 bases separating them. The CDR3 totals 12 residues. CDR1 is SEHNR, CDR2 FQNEAQ, per germline (reference sequence). The CDR3 reads CASSYDRSHYTF. For the CDR3, the DNA is TGTGCCAGCAGCTACGACAGGTCCCACTACACCTTC.

This chain links TRBV19 with TRBJ2-2; 9 bases fit TRBD2. Germline trimming cut 7 bases from V and 0 bases from J; bases unmatched to any gene: 6. This CDR3 has 16 amino acids. Germline values: CDR1 LNHDA, CDR2 SQIVND (reference sequence). For the CDR3, the DNA is TGTGCCAGTAAGGGCGGGAGGGCCGCGAACACCGGGGAGCTGTTTTTT. This sequence encodes CASKGGRAANTGELFF.